These 20 T cell receptor beta chains were sequenced from one sample in a study of vaccination and CD4 T cells after COVID-19. Treatment denoted: roughly 11-day PBMC culture with coronavirus spike peptide pools or control peptides (ViraFEST assay). Researchers used the Oncomine TCR Beta short-read assay to sequence DNA from cultured CD4+ T cells. TCRdb reprocessed the PCR reads via MiXCR and lists one record per CDR3 protein. The table shows approximately 20,000 distinct CDR3 sequences, with roughly 34% occurring only once. The antigens of these receptors remain unknown. The sequencing used CD4+ T cells from blood, cultured in vitro, collected before SARS-CoV-2 vaccination. These receptors were obtained from a human donor who had recovered from COVID-19.

The rearrangement uses TRBV7-2 and TRBJ2-7, with D unclear. Germline V gene lookup returns CDR1 SGHTA and CDR2 FQGNSA. This CDR3 comprises 16 residues. V lost 6 bases to trimming and J lost 9 bases, with 27 bases between them. In DNA, the CDR3 is TGTGCCAGCAGTCCCTTGGTGGGCTCTTCTTTTATCGCGCAGTACTTC. Residues: CASSPLVGSSFIAQYF.

V and J are TRBV12-3 or TRBV12-4 and TRBJ1-1, with D possibly matching TRBD1 (6 bases). CDR3 length: 14 residues. Between the trimmed V and J ends, which lost 3 bases and 1 base, there was a span of 9 bases. Written as DNA, the CDR3 is TGTGCCAGCAGTTTGTACAGGGAGAACACTGAAGCTTTCTTT. It is translated as CASSLYRENTEAFF.

The chain uses TRBV7-3 and TRBJ1-1; D may be TRBD1 (5 bases). Germline V gene data show CDR1 as SGHTA and CDR2 as FQGTGA. V lost 6 bases, J lost 3 bases, and 17 bases lay in between. The CDR3 spans 15 residues. CDR3 amino acids: CASSRESGGHTEAFF. In DNA form, the CDR3 reads TGTGCCAGCAGTCGGGAGAGTGGGGGACACACTGAAGCTTTCTTT.

The CDR3: CASSPPTGENSPLHF. CDR3 nucleotide sequence: TGTGCCAGCTCACCACCTACAGGGGAAAATTCACCCCTCCACTTT. The V gene is TRBV18, the J gene TRBJ1-6; 7 bases are shared with TRBD1. CDR1 and CDR2 (germline): KGHSH, LQKENI. The CDR3 sequence is 15 residues long. V shed 0 bases, J shed 7 bases, and the junction held 3 bases outside the gene matches.

This chain links TRBV5-6 with TRBJ1-1, with TRBD1 identical over 8 bases. The CDR3 consists of 13 residues. From germline, CDR1 is SGHDT and CDR2 YYEEEE. V lost 4 bases, J lost 5 bases, and 4 bases stayed unmatched. Here the CDR3 reads CASSRTGRTEAFF. CDR3 sequence (DNA): TGTGCCAGCAGCCGGACAGGGAGAACTGAAGCTTTCTTT.

The chain uses TRBV27 and TRBJ2-7; no clear D. Germline V gene lookup returns CDR1 MNHEY and CDR2 SMNVEV (reference sequence). V was cut by 2 bases and J by 2 bases, with 13 bases left in between. The CDR3 extends over 15 amino acids. The CDR3 is CASSLRNGPTYEQYF. The CDR3 nucleotides read TGTGCCAGCAGTTTACGCAATGGGCCCACCTACGAGCAGTACTTC.

In its sample, this clonotype was seen a few times. The genes are TRBV10-3 and TRBJ2-7; TRBD1 agrees at 9 bases. V was clipped by 3 bases and J by 1 base; unmatched bases: 7. The CDR3 has 16 amino acids. Germline V lookup: CDR1 ENHRY, CDR2 SYGVKD. DNA of the CDR3: TGTGCCATCAGTGACCCGGGACAGGGTACTTCCTACGAGCAGTACTTC. It specifies CAISDPGQGTSYEQYF.

The chain employs TRBV12-3 or TRBV12-4 and TRBJ1-1; no firm D call. This CDR3 comprises 13 residues. V shed 1 base and J shed 4 bases, with 7 bases lying between them. The DNA for the CDR3 is TGTGCCAGCAGTTTAGATGGGAGCACTGAAGCTTTCTTT. Translation: CASSLDGSTEAFF.

This clonotype was picked up a small number of times. In nucleotides, the CDR3 is TGTGCCAGCAGCCAATTTCAGACCGTGGGGGATACGCAGTATTTT. It yields the protein CASSQFQTVGDTQYF. The chain carries TRBV7-9 and TRBJ2-3; D is ambiguous. Germline CDR1 SEHNR, CDR2 FQNEAQ (reference sequence). V lost 5 bases and J 6 bases, leaving 18 bases between the germline ends. The CDR3 has 15 residues.

V gene TRBV10-3 combines with J gene TRBJ2-3; TRBD2 matches at 13 bases. V dropped 0 bases and J dropped 0; count of bases not matched to a gene: 6. The germline V gene encodes CDR1 ENHRY and CDR2 SYGVKD. The CDR3 length is 19 residues. The CDR3, as DNA: TGTGCCATCAGTGAGTCCGCACGGACTAGCGGGGGTAGCACAGATACGCAGTATTTT. Residues: CAISESARTSGGSTDTQYF.

This clonotype was counted a few times. V and J are TRBV20-1 and TRBJ1-1; D not resolved. The V gene's germline CDR1 is DFQATT and CDR2 SNEGSKA (reference sequence). The CDR3 is 12 amino acids. The chain's CDR3 is CSLVPGFTEAFF. CDR3 in DNA: TGCAGCCTCGTGCCAGGCTTCACTGAAGCTTTCTTT.

The gene calls are TRBV24-1 and TRBJ2-3; 10 nucleotides line up with TRBD1. Germline CDR1 KGHDR, CDR2 SFDVKD. V shed 1 base, J shed 4 bases, and the junction held 1 base outside the gene matches. This CDR3 is 15 amino acids long. The CDR3 sequence is CATSDFGTGADTQYF. The CDR3 DNA reads as TGTGCCACCAGTGATTTCGGGACAGGGGCAGATACGCAGTATTTT.

This chain connects TRBV6-2 or TRBV6-3 to TRBJ2-2; 10 bases map to TRBD2. This CDR3 is built from 16 residues. Trimming at V came to 2 bases and at J to 4 bases, leaving 4 bases not matched to a gene. Germline V gene lookup returns CDR1 MNHEY and CDR2 SVGEGT. CDR3 in amino acids: CASSYRTSGLTGELFF. In DNA, the CDR3 is TGTGCCAGCAGTTACCGGACTAGCGGCCTCACCGGGGAGCTGTTTTTT.

This clonotype is categorized as medium-sized (0.01 to 0.1%). The chain is built from TRBV7-9 and TRBJ1-6; 10 nucleotides line up with TRBD1. The CDR3 is 14 amino acids. V lost 1 base and J lost 11; bases outside the gene matches: 2. Germline CDR1 reads SEHNR; CDR2 reads FQNEAQ (reference sequence). The CDR3 DNA reads TGTGCCAGCAGCTTAGGGGGGACAGGGGCACCCCTCCACTTT. This translates into CASSLGGTGAPLHF. Supplemented by reference TRBV7-9 and TRBJ1-6, the full variable domain reads DTGVSQNPRHKITKRGQNVTFRCDPISEHNRLYWYRQTLGQGPEFLTYFQNEAQLEKSRLLSDRFSAERPKGSFSTLEIQRTEQGDSAMYLCASSLGGTGAPLHFGNGTRLTVT.

V usage is TRBV19 and J usage is TRBJ2-4, with TRBD2 matching over 15 bases. Germline assignment: CDR1 LNHDA and CDR2 SQIVND (reference sequence). The CDR3 covers 15 residues. The V and J ends lost 9 bases and 5 bases, in that order; junction bases with no gene match: 5. CDR3 loop: CASGLAGGPQNIQYF. The CDR3 DNA reads TGTGCCAGCGGACTAGCGGGAGGGCCCCAAAACATTCAGTACTTC.

V usage is TRBV29-1 and J usage is TRBJ2-1; maybe TRBD2 (5 bases). CDR3 length: 14 residues. Looked up from germline, CDR1 is SQVTM and CDR2 is ANQGSEA. V lost 8 bases to trimming and J lost 6 bases, with 20 bases between them. This CDR3 reads CSSYGLFLGNEQFF. The CDR3 DNA follows: TGCAGCTCCTATGGACTGTTCCTGGGCAATGAGCAGTTCTTC.

This clonotype has only a few counts. The V gene is TRBV19, the J gene TRBJ1-6; TRBD1 is a possible D gene (6 bases). Trimming left V 5 bases short and J 6 bases short, with 11 bases between. Germline V CDR1 and CDR2: LNHDA, SQIVND (reference sequence). This CDR3 is 14 amino acids long. The DNA of the CDR3 is TGTGCCAGTAGTTACAGGGTTTCTAATTCACCCCTCCACTTT. It specifies CASSYRVSNSPLHF.

This chain joins TRBV7-9 and TRBJ1-1, with 7 bases that match TRBD1. Germline CDR1 is SEHNR and CDR2 is FQNEAQ (reference sequence). The CDR3 has 16 residues. The V segment lost 1 base and the J segment 0 bases; nucleotides outside the gene matches: 5. This chain's CDR3 is CASSLGTTGLNTEAFF. The DNA of the CDR3 is TGTGCCAGCAGCTTAGGAACGACAGGGCTGAACACTGAAGCTTTCTTT. Filled out from reference TRBV7-9 and TRBJ1-1, the complete variable domain reads DTGVSQNPRHKITKRGQNVTFRCDPISEHNRLYWYRQTLGQGPEFLTYFQNEAQLEKSRLLSDRFSAERPKGSFSTLEIQRTEQGDSAMYLCASSLGTTGLNTEAFFGQGTRLTVV.

This clonotype was seen more than once but under ten times. The chain joins TRBV5-4 to TRBJ1-2, with a tentative D call TRBD1 (5 bases). Trimming pared 4 bases from V and 7 bases from J, leaving 14 bases between. Looked up from germline, CDR1 is SGHNT and CDR2 is YYREEE (reference sequence). The CDR3 runs to 13 residues. DNA of the CDR3: TGTGCCAGCAGCGCCATGGGGGGTTCTGGCTACACCTTC. Protein sequence: CASSAMGGSGYTF.

This clonotype was recorded a few times. V usage is TRBV21-1 and J usage is TRBJ2-3; TRBD2, the table's D call, lacks a check against the DNA. TRBV21-1 is recorded as a pseudogene. This CDR3 is built from 16 residues. In nucleotides, the CDR3 is TGTGCCAGCAGCAGATACCCAGGGCCAACAGCAGATACGCAGTATTTT. Its translation: CASSRYPGPTADTQYF.